The 32 T cell receptor beta chains reported below all come from one sample, sequenced in a study of blood T cell repertoires in COVID-19. Assay: immunoSEQ multiplex PCR; the TCRdb copy retains only in-frame clones and omits some. The table shows hundreds of thousands of clones, with around 90% occurring only once. The sequenced material came from peripheral blood. These receptor sequences come from a human donor in a cohort sampled during active COVID-19.

V is TRBV7-2 and J is TRBJ1-3, with D uncertain. The CDR3 is 12 amino acids. CDR1 is SGHTA and CDR2 is FQGNSA in the germline V gene. V lost 2 bases, J lost 10 bases, and 9 bases lay in between. In DNA form, the CDR3 reads TGTGCCAGCAGCTTAAACTGGAGAACCATATATTTT. Its translation: CASSLNWRTIYF.

This chain connects TRBV2 to TRBJ1-6; a possible D gene is TRBD1 (6 bases). The germline V gene encodes CDR1 SNHLY and CDR2 FYNNEI. The CDR3 covers 14 residues. Trimming removed 2 bases from V and 5 bases from J, with 7 bases in between. The CDR3 sequence: CASSEYRDNSPLHF. CDR3 sequence (DNA): TGTGCCAGCAGTGAATACAGGGATAATTCACCCCTCCACTTT.

V usage is TRBV18 and J usage is TRBJ1-2, with a weak D call TRBD1 (5 bases). The germline V gene encodes CDR1 KGHSH and CDR2 LQKENI. The CDR3 runs to 13 residues. V gave up 6 bases and J gave up 8 bases, with 16 bases separating them. CDR3 in amino acids: CASSLTGVEGYTF. DNA for the CDR3: TGTGCCAGCTCGCTTACAGGCGTCGAGGGCTACACCTTC.

The chain links TRBV7-6 to TRBJ2-7, with 10 bases lining up with TRBD1. The germline gives CDR1 SGHVS, CDR2 FNYEAQ. The CDR3 consists of 18 residues. Germline trimming cut 2 bases from V and 1 base from J; bases unmatched to any gene: 11. This chain's CDR3 is CASSLRLPGQGTSYEQYF. CDR3 nucleotides: TGTGCCAGCAGCTTAAGGCTACCGGGACAGGGGACGTCCTACGAGCAGTACTTC.

The CDR3 DNA follows: TGTGCCAGCAGCTTACCCATTTTAAATCCCGGGGATGGCTACACCTTC. Translated: CASSLPILNPGDGYTF. This chain links TRBV7-9 with TRBJ1-2; D unresolved. This CDR3 comprises 16 residues. The germline gives CDR1 SEHNR, CDR2 FQNEAQ (reference sequence). The V end was cut by 2 bases, the J end by 6 bases, with 19 bases between.

V and J are TRBV4-3 and TRBJ1-2, with D possibly matching TRBD1 (5 bases). The V gene's germline CDR1 is LGHNA and CDR2 YSLEER. This CDR3 has 14 residues. V was trimmed by 7 bases and J by 7 bases, leaving 19 bases between them. This CDR3 is CASTGEGTLGGYTF. For the CDR3, the DNA is TGCGCCAGCACCGGAGAAGGGACTTTGGGTGGCTACACCTTC.

This chain joins TRBV18 and TRBJ2-6, with 11 bases identical to TRBD1. The J segment lost 0 bases and the V segment lost 3 bases, leaving 4 bases of the junction unmatched. The CDR3 runs to 18 residues. Per germline, CDR1 KGHSH and CDR2 LQKENI. CDR3 in DNA: TGTGCCAGCTCACCTGGGGACAGGGGGTTCTCTGGGGCCAACGTCCTGACTTTC. It is translated as CASSPGDRGFSGANVLTF.

V is TRBV30 and J is TRBJ1-3; D may be TRBD1 (6 bases). Looked up from germline, CDR1 is GTSNPN and CDR2 is SVGIG (reference sequence). The length of the CDR3 is 15 residues. The V end lost 3 bases, the J end lost 0 bases, and 12 bases lay between the germline ends. The CDR3: CAWSQGDNSGNTIYF. CDR3 nucleotide sequence: TGTGCCTGGAGCCAAGGGGACAACTCTGGAAACACCATATATTTT.

The chain is built from TRBV12-3 or TRBV12-4 and TRBJ1-1; D remains unclear. V was clipped by 2 bases and J by 1 base, with 5 bases between them. The CDR3 is 13 amino acids. CDR3 protein: CASSLRANTEAFF. For the CDR3, the DNA is TGTGCCAGCAGTTTAAGAGCGAACACTGAAGCTTTCTTT.

This chain uses TRBV6-5 with TRBJ1-5; D remains ambiguous. Trimming removed 6 bases at V and 3 bases at J, with 9 bases between. Germline CDR1 is MNHEY and CDR2 is SVGAGI. The CDR3 runs to 13 residues. CDR3 in amino acids: CASRPRLNQPQHF. The CDR3 region has the DNA TGTGCCAGCAGACCACGACTCAATCAGCCCCAGCATTTT.

The chain recombines TRBV28 with TRBJ2-6; D may be TRBD2 (5 bases). Germline V gives CDR1 MDHEN, CDR2 SYDVKM. V shed 6 bases and J shed 1 base, with 13 bases lying between them. The CDR3 has 16 amino acids. DNA of the CDR3: TGTGCCAGCAGCCAACCTGGACTTTCTGGGGCCAACGTCCTGACTTTC. Protein sequence: CASSQPGLSGANVLTF.

In this sample, this clone turned up once. This sequence joins TRBV11-2 and TRBJ1-4; no firm D call. Germline CDR1 and CDR2: SGHAT and FQNNGV. This CDR3 has 15 residues. V lost 5 bases, J lost 0 bases, and 10 bases lay in between. The chain's CDR3 is CASSPTETTNEKLFF. For the CDR3, the DNA is TGTGCCAGCAGCCCCACAGAGACAACTAATGAAAAACTGTTTTTT.

This rearrangement joins TRBV7-2 to TRBJ2-7; D may be TRBD1 (6 bases). The V gene lost 5 bases and the J gene lost 2 bases, with 16 bases spanning the gap. The CDR3 contains 15 residues. Germline values: CDR1 SGHTA, CDR2 FQGNSA. DNA of the CDR3: TGTGCCAGCAGCCTCGGGACACTCGGAGCCTACGAGCAGTACTTC. Its protein is CASSLGTLGAYEQYF.

V gene TRBV6-4 combines with J gene TRBJ2-5; no definite D call. The CDR3 consists of 15 residues. Germline V gene lookup returns CDR1 MRHNA and CDR2 SNTAGT. V was clipped by 4 bases and J by 2 bases, with 14 bases between them. The CDR3 here is CASSAWVAAQETQYF. In nucleotides, the CDR3 is TGTGCCAGCAGTGCCTGGGTAGCAGCTCAAGAGACCCAGTACTTC.

The chain carries TRBV6-5 and TRBJ1-5, with TRBD1 matching over 7 bases. Germline trimming cut 6 bases from V and 2 bases from J; bases unmatched to any gene: 7. Germline lookup yields CDR1 MNHEY and CDR2 SVGAGI. This CDR3 comprises 15 residues. CDR3 coding DNA: TGTGCCAGCAGGCCAACCGGGACAGGCAATCAGCCCCAGCATTTT. Residues: CASRPTGTGNQPQHF.

The V call is TRBV4-2, the J call TRBJ1-4; TRBD1 aligns across 8 bases. CDR3 size: 14 residues. Per germline, CDR1 LGHNA and CDR2 YNFKEQ. V gave up 3 bases and J gave up 8 bases; unmatched junction bases: 5. Here the CDR3 DNA reads TGTGCCAGCAGCCAGAGGGGACAGGAGGAAAAACTGTTTTTT. This sequence encodes CASSQRGQEEKLFF.

This chain uses TRBV6-2 or TRBV6-3 with TRBJ1-5; the D gene is possibly TRBD1 (6 bases). This CDR3 has 20 residues. V was shortened by 1 base and J by 5 bases, with 27 bases between the two germline ends. Germline V CDR1 and CDR2: MNHEY, SVGEGT. CDR3 coding DNA: TGTGCCAGCAGTTACTTCGGTTTTTGGTGGACAGACAGTCAGGATCAGCCCCAGCATTTT. This sequence encodes CASSYFGFWWTDSQDQPQHF.

This chain uses TRBV7-6 with TRBJ2-7, with TRBD1 matching over 10 bases. CDR3 length: 15 residues. The V and J ends lost 5 bases and 0 bases, in that order; junction bases with no gene match: 4. Germline V gives CDR1 SGHVS, CDR2 FNYEAQ. The CDR3 bases are TGTGCCAGCAGCCCTCGACAGGGGGCCTCCTACGAGCAGTACTTC. Translating it yields CASSPRQGASYEQYF.

This clone appeared a single time. CDR3 sequence: CASSSGGGETQYF. Here the CDR3 DNA reads TGTGCCAGCAGCTCGGGTGGCGGGGAGACCCAGTACTTC. The rearrangement links TRBV13 to TRBJ2-5, with D maybe TRBD2 (5 bases). Germline V gene sequence: CDR1 PRHDT, CDR2 FYEKMQ (reference sequence). The V end was cut by 4 bases, the J end by 5 bases, with 11 bases between. The CDR3 is 13 residues long.

This clone was seen only a few times. The V and J genes are TRBV30 and TRBJ1-6; TRBD1 matches 8 bases. Germline V gene data show CDR1 as GTSNPN and CDR2 as SVGIG (reference sequence). The V segment lost 3 bases and the J segment 10 bases; nucleotides outside the gene matches: 5. The CDR3 totals 13 residues. For the CDR3, the DNA is TGTGCCTGGAGGACAGGGGTGGACTCACCCCTCCACTTT. Translation: CAWRTGVDSPLHF.

The chain couples TRBV4-1 to TRBJ2-3; 11 bases line up with TRBD2. V lost 4 bases and J lost 0; bases outside the gene matches: 9. Germline values: CDR1 MGHRA, CDR2 YSYEKL. The CDR3 covers 18 residues. The CDR3 DNA is TGCGCCAGCAGCCTCGTCGGGACTAGCGGAACAAGCACAGATACGCAGTATTTT. This encodes CASSLVGTSGTSTDTQYF.

With regard to this clone: The sample has other DNA sequences that encode this CDR3 too. This chain connects TRBV5-1 to TRBJ1-2, with 7 positions matching TRBD1. This CDR3 region has 13 residues. The V segment lost 0 bases and the J segment 7 bases; nucleotides outside the gene matches: 3. From germline, CDR1 is SGHRS and CDR2 YFSETQ. The CDR3 loop reads CASSLGQGGGYTF. CDR3 DNA: TGCGCCAGCAGCTTGGGACAGGGTGGTGGCTACACCTTC.

This rearrangement joins TRBV7-8 to TRBJ2-7, with TRBD1 identical over 10 bases. V lost 7 bases to trimming and J lost 6 bases; unmatched junction nucleotides: 12. This CDR3 is built from 15 residues. Per germline, CDR1 SGHVS and CDR2 FQNEAQ. This CDR3 reads CASTSRGQGRGEQYF. The CDR3 region has the DNA TGTGCCAGCACCTCACGGGGACAGGGGAGAGGCGAGCAGTACTTC.

The count of this clone is one. The chain has TRBV11-2 and TRBJ2-3; TRBD2 aligns across 8 bases. The germline V gene has CDR1 SGHAT and CDR2 FQNNGV. The CDR3 is made up of 18 amino acids. V lost 5 bases, J lost 0 bases, and 13 bases stayed unmatched. CDR3 DNA: TGTGCCAGCAGCGTAGGCCTTGGCGGGGGGCCTAGCACAGATACGCAGTATTTT. It is translated as CASSVGLGGGPSTDTQYF.

The V call is TRBV6-5, the J call TRBJ2-7; D remains ambiguous. This CDR3 is built from 13 residues. Germline V gives CDR1 MNHEY, CDR2 SVGAGI. V lost 2 bases to trimming and J lost 3 bases, with 8 bases between them. The CDR3 here is CASSYEPLYEQYF. The CDR3 DNA is TGTGCCAGCAGTTACGAGCCCCTCTACGAGCAGTACTTC.

This sequence joins TRBV2 and TRBJ2-7; the match to TRBD1 covers 9 bases. The CDR3 sequence is 17 residues long. V dropped 6 bases and J dropped 2; count of bases not matched to a gene: 14. Germline V gives CDR1 SNHLY, CDR2 FYNNEI. CDR3 sequence reads: CASSVSASGTGTYEQYF. The CDR3 coding sequence is TGTGCCAGCAGCGTGTCGGCGTCCGGGACAGGGACCTACGAGCAGTACTTC. The entire variable domain, with the rest obtained from reference TRBV2 and TRBJ2-7, is as follows: EPEVTQTPSHQVTQMGQEVILRCVPISNHLYFYWYRQILGQKVEFLVSFYNNEISEKSEIFDDQFSVERPDGSNFTLKIRSTKLEDSAMYFCASSVSASGTGTYEQYFGPGTRLTVT.

The rearrangement links TRBV7-8 to TRBJ2-3, with no clear D. Germline lookup yields CDR1 SGHVS and CDR2 FQNEAQ. This CDR3 is built from 14 residues. Trimming removed 5 bases at V and 0 bases at J, with 9 bases between. The CDR3 sequence: CASSTTTSTDTQYF. In nucleotides, the CDR3 is TGTGCCAGCAGCACCACGACTAGCACAGATACGCAGTATTTT.

V is TRBV6-2 or TRBV6-3 and J is TRBJ1-2; D may be TRBD1 (6 bases). The ends were cut back, 5 bases at V and 8 bases at J, with 15 bases in the middle. The V gene's germline CDR1 is MNHEY and CDR2 SVGEGT. The CDR3 covers 13 residues. The chain's CDR3 is CASSIHRAEGYTF. The CDR3 DNA is TGTGCCAGCAGTATACACAGGGCGGAGGGCTACACCTTC.

The rearrangement joins TRBV19 to TRBJ1-2; 9 nucleotides agree with TRBD1. After removal of 3 bases from V and 5 bases from J, the junction contained 10 bases not matched to a gene. The germline gives CDR1 LNHDA, CDR2 SQIVND (reference sequence). The CDR3 has 16 amino acids. The CDR3 spells CASSIKQGAPGYGYTF. The CDR3 coding sequence is TGTGCCAGTAGTATCAAACAGGGGGCGCCAGGTTATGGCTACACCTTC.

The rearrangement links TRBV19 to TRBJ1-1; a weak D match, TRBD1 (6 bases). This CDR3 comprises 13 residues. V lost 0 bases to trimming and J lost 7 bases, with 9 bases between them. Germline CDR1 is LNHDA and CDR2 is SQIVND (reference sequence). CDR3 sequence: CASSIDTGNEAFF. The CDR3 DNA follows: TGTGCCAGTAGTATAGATACAGGGAATGAAGCTTTCTTT.

The rearrangement joins TRBV30 to TRBJ1-4; TRBD1 agrees at 7 bases. The trim removed 3 bases at V and 8 bases at J, leaving 3 bases unmatched. From germline, CDR1 is GTSNPN and CDR2 SVGIG (reference sequence). This CDR3 is built from 12 residues. The CDR3 here is CAWRGGGEKLFF. The CDR3 bases are TGTGCCTGGAGAGGGGGCGGCGAAAAACTGTTTTTT.

This clone was counted a single time. The J gene is TRBJ2-7, the V gene TRBV11-2; 8 bases fit TRBD2. CDR1 and CDR2 (germline): SGHAT, FQNNGV. The trim removed 3 bases at V and 2 bases at J, leaving 6 bases unmatched. The CDR3 length is 15 residues. The CDR3 DNA follows: TGTGCCAGCAGCTTCAGCTCGGGAGGGGCCTACGAGCAGTACTTC. As protein: CASSFSSGGAYEQYF.